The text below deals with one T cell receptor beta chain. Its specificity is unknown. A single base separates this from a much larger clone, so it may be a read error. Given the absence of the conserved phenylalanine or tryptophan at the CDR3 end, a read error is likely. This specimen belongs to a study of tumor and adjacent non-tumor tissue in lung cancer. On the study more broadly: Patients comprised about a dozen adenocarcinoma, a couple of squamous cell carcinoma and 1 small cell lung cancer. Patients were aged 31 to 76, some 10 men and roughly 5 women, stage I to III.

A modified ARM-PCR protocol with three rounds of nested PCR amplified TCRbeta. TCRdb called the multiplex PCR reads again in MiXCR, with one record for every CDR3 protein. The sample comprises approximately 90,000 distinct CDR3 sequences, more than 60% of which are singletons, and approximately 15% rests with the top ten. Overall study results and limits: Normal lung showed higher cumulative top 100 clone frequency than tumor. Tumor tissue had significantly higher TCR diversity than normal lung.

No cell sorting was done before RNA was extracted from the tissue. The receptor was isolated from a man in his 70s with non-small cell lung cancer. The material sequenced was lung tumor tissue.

CDR3 bases: TGTGCCATGGCGCGGGGCGGAAACACCATATATCTT. The encoded protein is CAMARGGNTIYL. The chain is built from TRBV10-3 and TRBJ1-3; possible D gene TRBD1, 5 bases. The CDR3 runs to 12 residues. Germline V CDR1 and CDR2: ENHRY, SYGVKD. The V and J ends lost 9 bases and 4 bases respectively, with 10 bases between them.